The T cell receptor beta chain described here comes from a study of blood T cell repertoires in COVID-19. On the study more broadly: Acute and convalescent COVID-19 samples came from the United States, Italy and Spain. The analysed material was cDNA or gDNA that came from T cells, B-cell-depleted T cells, or PBMCs.

Source study methods: Reference gene primer amplification gave estimated nucleated cell counts. Sequencing used immunoSEQ multiplex PCR; TCRdb keeps in-frame clones, though not all of them. The V and J calls and the clone size are those of that table, but D and trimming were determined from the DNA. The sample consists of about 80,000 clones, around 76% of them appearing once. The V and J ends lost 2 bases and 0 bases, in that order; junction bases with no gene match: 6. Per germline, CDR1 GTSNPN and CDR2 SVGIG (reference sequence). This CDR3 contains 17 residues. The receptor's source is a human donor in a cohort sampled during active COVID-19. The sequenced sample consisted of peripheral blood. The chain joins TRBV30 to TRBJ2-3; 12 bases are a match to TRBD2. DNA for the CDR3: TGTGCCTGGAGTTCCTATGGGACTAGCGGGAGCACAGATACGCAGTATTTT. This gives the protein CAWSSYGTSGSTDTQYF.